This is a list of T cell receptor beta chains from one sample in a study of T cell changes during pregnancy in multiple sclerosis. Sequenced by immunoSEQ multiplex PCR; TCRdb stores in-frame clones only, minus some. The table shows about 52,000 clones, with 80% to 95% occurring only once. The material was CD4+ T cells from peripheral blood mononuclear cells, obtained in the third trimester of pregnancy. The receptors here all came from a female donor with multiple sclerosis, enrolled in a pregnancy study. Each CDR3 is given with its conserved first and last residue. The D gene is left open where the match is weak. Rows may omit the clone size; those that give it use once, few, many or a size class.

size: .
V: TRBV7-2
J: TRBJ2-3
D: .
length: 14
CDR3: CASSLMAVTDTQYF
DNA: TGTGCCAGCAGCTTAATGGCGGTCACAGATACGCAGTATTTT

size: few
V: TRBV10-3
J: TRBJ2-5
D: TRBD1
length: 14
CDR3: CAINGAGGRETQYF
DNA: TGTGCCATCAATGGGGCAGGGGGCCGGGAGACCCAGTACTTC

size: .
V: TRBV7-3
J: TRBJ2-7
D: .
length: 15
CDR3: CASSLILGQYYEQYF
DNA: TGTGCCAGCAGCTTAATTCTCGGACAGTATTACGAGCAGTACTTC

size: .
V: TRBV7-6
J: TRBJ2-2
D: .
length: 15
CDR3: CASSSYTQNTGELFF
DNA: TGTGCCAGCAGCTCCTATACCCAGAACACCGGGGAGCTGTTTTTT

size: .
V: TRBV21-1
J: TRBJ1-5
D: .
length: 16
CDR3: CARGGPGRGGPQPQHF
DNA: TGTGCCAGAGGAGGGCCTGGGAGGGGGGGGCCTCAGCCCCAGCATTTT

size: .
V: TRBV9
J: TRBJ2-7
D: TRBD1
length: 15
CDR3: CASSSRQGNFYEQYF
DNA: TGTGCCAGCAGCTCCCGACAGGGGAATTTCTACGAGCAGTACTTC

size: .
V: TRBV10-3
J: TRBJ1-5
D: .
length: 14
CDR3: CAISDRGTGQPQHF
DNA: TGTGCCATCAGTGATAGGGGAACGGGTCAGCCCCAGCATTTT

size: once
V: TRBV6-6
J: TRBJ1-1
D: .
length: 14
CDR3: CASSYSRENTEAFF
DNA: TGTGCCAGCAGTTACTCCAGGGAGAACACTGAAGCTTTCTTT

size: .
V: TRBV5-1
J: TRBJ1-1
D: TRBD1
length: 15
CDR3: CASSLELDRGFEAFF
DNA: TGCGCCAGCAGCTTGGAGCTGGACAGGGGCTTTGAAGCTTTCTTT

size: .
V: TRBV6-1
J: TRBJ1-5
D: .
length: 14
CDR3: CASSDQRWDQPQHF
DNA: TGTGCCAGCAGTGATCAGAGGTGGGATCAGCCCCAGCATTTT

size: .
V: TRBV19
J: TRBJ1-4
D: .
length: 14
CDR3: CASGDTSTNEKLFF
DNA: TGTGCCAGCGGGGACACATCAACTAATGAAAAACTGTTTTTT

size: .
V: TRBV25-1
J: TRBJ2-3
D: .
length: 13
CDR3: CAISGSSTDTQYF
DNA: TGTGCCATTAGCGGTTCTAGCACAGATACGCAGTATTTT

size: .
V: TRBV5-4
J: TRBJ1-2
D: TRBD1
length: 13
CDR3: CASSLQGARGYTF
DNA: TGTGCCAGCAGCTTGCAGGGGGCTCGTGGCTACACCTTC

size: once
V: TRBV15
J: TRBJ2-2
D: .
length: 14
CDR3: CATSSLLGTGELFF
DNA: TGTGCCACCAGCAGTCTACTAGGCACCGGGGAGCTGTTTTTT

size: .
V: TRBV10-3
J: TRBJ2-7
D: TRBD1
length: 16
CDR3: CAISAPTGTGGYEQYF
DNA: TGTGCCATCAGTGCCCCCACCGGGACAGGGGGCTACGAGCAGTACTTC

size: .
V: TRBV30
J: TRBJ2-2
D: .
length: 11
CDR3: CAWSGTGELFF
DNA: TGTGCCTGGAGCGGGACCGGGGAGCTGTTTTTT

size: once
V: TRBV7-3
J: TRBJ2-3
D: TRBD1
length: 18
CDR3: CASRRYRGRIRHTDTQYF
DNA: TGTGCCAGCAGGCGTTACAGGGGGCGGATACGGCACACAGATACGCAGTATTTT

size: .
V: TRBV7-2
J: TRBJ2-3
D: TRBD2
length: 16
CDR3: CASSWGGTSGQDTQYF
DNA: TGTGCCAGCAGCTGGGGGGGGACTAGCGGGCAAGATACGCAGTATTTT

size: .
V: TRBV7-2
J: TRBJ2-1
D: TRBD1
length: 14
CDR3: CASSRDRVVNEQFF
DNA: TGTGCCAGCAGCCGGGACAGGGTAGTCAATGAGCAGTTCTTC

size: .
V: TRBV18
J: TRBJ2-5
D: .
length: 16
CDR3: CASSRRPRGYQETQYF
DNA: TGTGCCAGCTCCCGGAGACCCAGGGGTTACCAAGAGACCCAGTACTTC

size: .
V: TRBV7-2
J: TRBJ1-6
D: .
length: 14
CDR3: CASLPSSYNSPLHF
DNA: TGTGCCAGCCTTCCGAGCTCCTATAATTCACCCCTCCACTTT

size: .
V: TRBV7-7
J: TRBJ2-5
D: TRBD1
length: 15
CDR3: CASSLGDRGQETQYF
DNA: TGTGCCAGCAGCTTAGGAGACAGGGGACAAGAGACCCAGTACTTC

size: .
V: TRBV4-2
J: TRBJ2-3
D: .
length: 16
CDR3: CASSQGLSGLTDTQYF
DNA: TGTGCCAGCAGCCAAGGGCTGAGCGGTTTAACAGATACGCAGTATTTT

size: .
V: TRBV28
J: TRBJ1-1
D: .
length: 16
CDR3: CASRTSGFTLNTEAFF
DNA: TGTGCCAGCAGAACCTCAGGGTTTACTCTAAACACTGAAGCTTTCTTT

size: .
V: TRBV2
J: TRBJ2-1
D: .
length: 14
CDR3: CASSEFWGGGEQFF
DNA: TGTGCCAGCAGTGAATTTTGGGGGGGCGGGGAGCAGTTCTTC

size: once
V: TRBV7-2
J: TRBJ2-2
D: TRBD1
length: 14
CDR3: CASTRQGAGGELFF
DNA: TGTGCCAGCACCCGACAGGGGGCAGGCGGGGAGCTGTTTTTT

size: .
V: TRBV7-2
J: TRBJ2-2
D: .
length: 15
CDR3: CASSLAGKNTGELFF
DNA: TGTGCCAGCAGCTTAGCGGGCAAAAACACCGGGGAGCTGTTTTTT

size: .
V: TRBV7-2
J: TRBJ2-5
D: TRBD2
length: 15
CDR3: CASSPLAGGLETQYF
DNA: TGTGCCAGCAGCCCGCTAGCGGGGGGGCTTGAGACCCAGTACTTC

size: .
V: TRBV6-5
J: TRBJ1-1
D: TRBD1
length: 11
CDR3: CASSQGGEAFF
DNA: TGTGCCAGCAGCCAGGGGGGTGAAGCTTTCTTT